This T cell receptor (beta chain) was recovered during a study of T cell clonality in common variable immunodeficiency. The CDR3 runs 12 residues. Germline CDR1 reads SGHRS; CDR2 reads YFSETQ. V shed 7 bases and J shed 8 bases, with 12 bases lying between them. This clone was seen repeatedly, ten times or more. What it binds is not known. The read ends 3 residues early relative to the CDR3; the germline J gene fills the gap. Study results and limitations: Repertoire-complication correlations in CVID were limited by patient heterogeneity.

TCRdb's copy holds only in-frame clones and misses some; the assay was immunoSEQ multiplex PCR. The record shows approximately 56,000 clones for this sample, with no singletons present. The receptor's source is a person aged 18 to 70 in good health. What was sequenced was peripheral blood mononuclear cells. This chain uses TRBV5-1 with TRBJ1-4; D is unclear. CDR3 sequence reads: CASGEPGEKLFF. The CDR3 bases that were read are TGCGCCAGCGGAGAACCGGGGGAAAAA.